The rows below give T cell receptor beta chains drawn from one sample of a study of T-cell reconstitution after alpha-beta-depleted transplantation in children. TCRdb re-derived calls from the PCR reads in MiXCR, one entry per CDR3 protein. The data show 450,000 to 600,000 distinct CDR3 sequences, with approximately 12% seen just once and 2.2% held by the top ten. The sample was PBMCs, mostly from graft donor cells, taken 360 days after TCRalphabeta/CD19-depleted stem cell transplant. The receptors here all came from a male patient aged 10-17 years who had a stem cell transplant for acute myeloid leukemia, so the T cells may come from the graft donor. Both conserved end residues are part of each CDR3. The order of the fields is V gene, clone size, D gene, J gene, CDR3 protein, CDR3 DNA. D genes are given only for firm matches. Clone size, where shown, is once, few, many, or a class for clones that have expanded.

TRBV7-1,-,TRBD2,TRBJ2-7,CASSSRTSGAYEQYF,TGTGCCAGCAGCTCAAGGACTAGCGGGGCCTACGAGCAGTACTTC
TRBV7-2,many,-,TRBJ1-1,CASSFGAANTEAFF,TGTGCCAGCAGCTTCGGAGCGGCTAACACTGAAGCTTTCTTT
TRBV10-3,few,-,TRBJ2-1,CAILNEQFF,TGTGCCATCTTGAATGAGCAGTTCTTC
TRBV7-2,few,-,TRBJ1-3,CASSPRLRQDGNTIYF,TGTGCCAGCAGCCCTCGCCTAAGACAGGACGGAAACACCATATATTTT
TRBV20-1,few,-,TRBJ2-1,CSASGAPRIYEQFF,TGCAGTGCTAGCGGAGCGCCGCGGATCTATGAGCAGTTCTTC
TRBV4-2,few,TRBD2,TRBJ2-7,CASSQEASSGVYEQYF,TGTGCCAGCAGCCAAGAGGCGAGTAGCGGGGTTTACGAGCAGTACTTC
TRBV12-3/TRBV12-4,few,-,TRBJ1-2,CASSLAKGGYTF,TGTGCCAGCAGTTTAGCTAAGGGGGGCTACACCTTC
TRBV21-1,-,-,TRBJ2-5,CASSKTGEQGSQETQYF,TGTGCCAGCAGCAAAACGGGCGAACAGGGTTCCCAAGAGACCCAGTACTTC
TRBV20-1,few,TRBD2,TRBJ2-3,CSAGTSGPSTDTQYF,TGCAGTGCGGGTACTAGCGGACCTAGCACAGATACGCAGTATTTT
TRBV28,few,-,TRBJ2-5,CASSLMAETRNQNYQETQYF,TGTGCCAGCAGTTTAATGGCGGAGACTAGGAATCAGAACTATCAAGAGACCCAGTACTTC
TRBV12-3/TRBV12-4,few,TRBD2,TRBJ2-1,CASGSGLAGVHEQFF,TGTGCCAGCGGATCCGGACTAGCGGGAGTACATGAGCAGTTCTTC
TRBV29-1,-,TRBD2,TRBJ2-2,CSVSPGLAGGTGELFF,TGCAGCGTTTCACCGGGACTAGCGGGAGGCACCGGGGAGCTGTTTTTT
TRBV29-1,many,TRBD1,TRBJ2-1,CSGSQGVFYNEQFF,TGCAGCGGGTCCCAGGGGGTATTCTACAATGAGCAGTTCTTC
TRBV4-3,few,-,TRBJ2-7,CASSPSEGLVGDEQYF,TGCGCCAGCAGCCCCTCAGAAGGACTCGTCGGGGACGAGCAGTACTTC
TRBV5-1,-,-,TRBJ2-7,CASSLESDFSYEQYF,TGCGCCAGCAGCTTGGAGTCAGACTTCTCCTACGAGCAGTACTTC
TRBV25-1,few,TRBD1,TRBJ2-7,CASSEFPTGVLSYEQYF,TGTGCCAGCAGTGAATTTCCAACAGGGGTCCTTAGCTACGAGCAGTACTTC
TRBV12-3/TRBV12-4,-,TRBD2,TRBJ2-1,CASRRVGLAGVHEQFF,TGTGCCAGCAGGCGAGTAGGACTAGCGGGAGTCCATGAGCAGTTCTTC
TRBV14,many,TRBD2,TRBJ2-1,CASSQPGLSDNEQFF,TGTGCCAGCAGCCAACCGGGACTAAGTGACAATGAGCAGTTCTTC
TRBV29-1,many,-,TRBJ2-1,CSSLGAFSYNEQFF,TGCAGCTCCCTTGGTGCCTTCTCCTACAATGAGCAGTTCTTC
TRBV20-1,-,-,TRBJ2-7,CSAPRQSYEQYF,TGCAGTGCCCCTAGACAGTCCTACGAGCAGTACTTC
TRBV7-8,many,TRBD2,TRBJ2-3,CASRAGSTDTQYF,TGTGCCAGCAGAGCGGGGTCCACAGATACGCAGTATTTT
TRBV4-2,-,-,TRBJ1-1,CASSQDRFRQPNTEAFF,TGTGCCAGCAGCCAAGATCGTTTTCGGCAGCCGAACACTGAAGCTTTCTTT
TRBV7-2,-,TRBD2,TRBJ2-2,CASSQRTSGSAGELFF,TGTGCCAGCAGCCAACGGACTAGCGGGAGCGCCGGGGAGCTGTTTTTT
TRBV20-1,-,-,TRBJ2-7,CSANGQSYEQYF,TGCAGTGCCAACGGACAGTCCTACGAGCAGTACTTC
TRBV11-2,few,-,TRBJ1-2,CASSLVRGNGYTF,TGTGCCAGCAGCTTAGTCCGAGGGAATGGCTACACCTTC
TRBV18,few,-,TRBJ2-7,CASSPVRGNEVFGHYEQYF,TGTGCCAGCTCACCGGTGAGAGGGAATGAGGTTTTCGGGCACTACGAGCAGTACTTC
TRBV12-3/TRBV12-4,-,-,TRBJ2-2,CASSSGHTLGELFF,TGTGCCAGCAGTTCCGGACATACGCTCGGGGAGCTGTTTTTT
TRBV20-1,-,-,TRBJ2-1,CSARDLQESHNEQFF,TGCAGTGCTAGAGATCTACAGGAATCTCACAATGAGCAGTTCTTC
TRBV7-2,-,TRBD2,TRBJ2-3,CASSSAGGSFTDTQYF,TGTGCCAGCAGCTCTGCCGGCGGGAGTTTTACAGATACGCAGTATTTT
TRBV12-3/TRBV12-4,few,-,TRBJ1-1,CASSFGVLGTEAFF,TGTGCCAGCAGTTTCGGGGTGTTGGGCACTGAAGCTTTCTTT
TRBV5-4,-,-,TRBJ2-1,CASSLGKGGHNEQFF,TGTGCCAGCAGCTTGGGCAAGGGGGGCCACAATGAGCAGTTCTTC
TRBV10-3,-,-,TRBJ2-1,CAIWALLDNEQFF,TGTGCCATCTGGGCTTTACTAGACAATGAGCAGTTCTTC
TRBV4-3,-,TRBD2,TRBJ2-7,CASSPRGSGRGFTYEQYF,TGCGCCAGCAGCCCCCGCGGTAGCGGGAGAGGATTTACCTACGAGCAGTACTTC
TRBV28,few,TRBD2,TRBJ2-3,CASSRSWGGTDTQYF,TGTGCCAGCAGTCGTTCATGGGGGGGGACAGATACGCAGTATTTT
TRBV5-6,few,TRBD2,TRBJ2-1,CASSWSGTKYNEQFF,TGTGCCAGCAGCTGGTCCGGGACTAAGTACAATGAGCAGTTCTTC
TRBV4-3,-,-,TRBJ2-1,CASSRGLAGGEQFF,TGCGCCAGCAGCCGCGGACTAGCAGGGGGTGAGCAGTTCTTC
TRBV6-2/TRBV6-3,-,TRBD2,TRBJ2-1,CASSYFPRGALAGNEQFF,TGTGCCAGCAGTTACTTCCCCAGGGGTGCCCTAGCGGGCAATGAGCAGTTCTTC
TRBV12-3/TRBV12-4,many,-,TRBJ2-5,CASSFRLQETQYF,TGTGCCAGCAGTTTCCGGCTTCAAGAGACCCAGTACTTC
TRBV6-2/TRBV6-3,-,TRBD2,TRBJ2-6,CASSLLQGRGAFSGANVLTF,TGTGCCAGCAGTCTTCTACAAGGGAGGGGAGCTTTCTCTGGGGCCAACGTCCTGACTTTC
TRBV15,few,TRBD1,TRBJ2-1,CATSIRGQGRNGRGEQFF,TGTGCCACCAGCATTCGGGGACAGGGGCGGAACGGGAGAGGTGAGCAGTTCTTC
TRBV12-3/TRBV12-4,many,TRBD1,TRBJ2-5,CASSFGYGQGISTQYF,TGTGCCAGCAGTTTTGGCTACGGACAGGGAATATCGACCCAGTACTTC
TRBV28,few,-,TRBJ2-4,CASSWYGSGAKNIQYF,TGTGCCAGCAGTTGGTATGGTAGTGGGGCCAAAAACATTCAGTACTTC
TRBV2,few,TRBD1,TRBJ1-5,CASSTDRGGNQPQHF,TGTGCCAGCAGTACGGACAGGGGTGGCAATCAGCCCCAGCATTTT
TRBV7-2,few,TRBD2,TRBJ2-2,CASSPPGLADNTGELFF,TGTGCCAGCAGCCCCCCGGGACTAGCGGATAACACCGGGGAGCTGTTTTTT
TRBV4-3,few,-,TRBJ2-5,CASSQDSGARGTQYF,TGCGCCAGCAGCCAAGATTCCGGGGCAAGAGGGACCCAGTACTTC
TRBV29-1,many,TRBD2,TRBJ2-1,CSVSLAGVTHEQFF,TGCAGCGTGAGCCTAGCGGGAGTCACGCATGAGCAGTTCTTC